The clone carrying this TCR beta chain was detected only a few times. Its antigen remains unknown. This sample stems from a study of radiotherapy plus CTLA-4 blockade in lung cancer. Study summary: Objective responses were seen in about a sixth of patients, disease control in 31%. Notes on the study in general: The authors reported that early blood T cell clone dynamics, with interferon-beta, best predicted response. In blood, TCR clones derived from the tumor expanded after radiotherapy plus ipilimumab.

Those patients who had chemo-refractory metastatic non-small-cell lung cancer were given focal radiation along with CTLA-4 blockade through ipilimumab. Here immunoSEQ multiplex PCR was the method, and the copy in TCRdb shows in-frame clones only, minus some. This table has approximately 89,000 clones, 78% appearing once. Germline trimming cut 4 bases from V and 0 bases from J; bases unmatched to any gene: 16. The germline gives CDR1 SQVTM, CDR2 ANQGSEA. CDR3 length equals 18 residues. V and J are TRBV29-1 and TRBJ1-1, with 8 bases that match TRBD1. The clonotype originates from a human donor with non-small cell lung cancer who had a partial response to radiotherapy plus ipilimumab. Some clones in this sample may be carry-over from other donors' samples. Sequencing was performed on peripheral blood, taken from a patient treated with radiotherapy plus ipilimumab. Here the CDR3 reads CSVAGRERRGRMNTEAFF. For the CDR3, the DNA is TGCAGCGTTGCGGGAAGGGAGCGCAGGGGGCGAATGAACACTGAAGCTTTCTTT.